This is a list of T cell receptor beta chains from one sample in a study of T cell responses to AZD1222 COVID-19 vaccine. Using immunoSEQ multiplex PCR, the repertoire was profiled, and TCRdb retains in-frame clones only, with some absent. The sample consists of 85,000 to 120,000 clones, almost 85% of them appearing once. The sequenced sample was peripheral blood, obtained on day 0 of AZD1222 vaccination. All receptors derive from an adult in good health. Both conserved end residues are part of each CDR3. Fields, in order: V gene, clone size, J gene, D gene, CDR3 protein, CDR3 DNA. A D gene is named only where the DNA matches it firmly. Rows may omit the clone size; those that give it use once, few, many or a size class.

V: TRBV3-1/TRBV3-2
size: NA
J: TRBJ2-5
D: NA
CDR3: CASLKEETQYF
DNA: TGTGCCAGCCTTAAAGAAGAGACCCAGTACTTC

V: TRBV7-2
size: NA
J: TRBJ1-2
D: NA
CDR3: CASSLGVGLMYGYTF
DNA: TGTGCCAGCAGCTTAGGGGTGGGACTAATGTATGGCTACACCTTC

V: TRBV7-2
size: once
J: TRBJ2-7
D: NA
CDR3: CASSLYYEQYF
DNA: TGTGCCAGCAGCTTATACTACGAGCAGTACTTC

V: TRBV9
size: NA
J: TRBJ2-1
D: TRBD2
CDR3: CASGGGTNEQFF
DNA: TGTGCCAGTGGGGGAGGGACCAATGAGCAGTTCTTC

V: TRBV4-1
size: NA
J: TRBJ1-1
D: NA
CDR3: CASSLTREPLTEAFF
DNA: TGCGCCAGCAGCTTAACCCGGGAACCTCTCACTGAAGCTTTCTTT

V: TRBV7-7
size: NA
J: TRBJ2-5
D: NA
CDR3: CASSSDGQVFASGETQYF
DNA: TGTGCTAGCAGCTCAGACGGACAGGTCTTTGCTAGCGGAGAGACCCAGTACTTC

V: TRBV9
size: NA
J: TRBJ2-1
D: TRBD2
CDR3: CASSVAGTSGNYNEQFF
DNA: TGTGCCAGCAGCGTAGCTGGGACTAGCGGTAATTACAATGAGCAGTTCTTC

V: TRBV7-9
size: NA
J: TRBJ2-4
D: NA
CDR3: CASSLRDIQYF
DNA: TGTGCCAGCAGCTTGAGGGACATTCAGTACTTC

V: TRBV7-9
size: NA
J: TRBJ1-6
D: NA
CDR3: CASSPGFSPLHF
DNA: TGTGCCAGCAGTCCAGGGTTCTCACCCCTCCACTTT

V: TRBV4-3
size: NA
J: TRBJ2-6
D: NA
CDR3: CASSGRHSGANVLTF
DNA: TGCGCCAGCAGCGGGCGGCACTCTGGGGCCAACGTCCTGACTTTC

V: TRBV7-2
size: NA
J: TRBJ2-1
D: TRBD1
CDR3: CASSSDREWMNEQFF
DNA: TGTGCCAGCAGCTCGGACAGGGAATGGATGAATGAGCAGTTCTTC

V: TRBV7-8
size: NA
J: TRBJ1-5
D: NA
CDR3: CASSLAQGNQPQHF
DNA: TGTGCCAGCAGCTTAGCGCAGGGCAATCAGCCCCAGCATTTT

V: TRBV14
size: NA
J: TRBJ2-5
D: NA
CDR3: CASSQRGWEDETQYF
DNA: TGTGCCAGCAGCCAAAGGGGATGGGAGGACGAGACCCAGTACTTC

V: TRBV18
size: NA
J: TRBJ1-5
D: TRBD1
CDR3: CASSTVDRGWNQPQHF
DNA: TGTGCCAGCTCAACTGTAGACAGGGGTTGGAATCAGCCCCAGCATTTT

V: TRBV5-4
size: few
J: TRBJ1-2
D: TRBD1
CDR3: CASSVQGLHYGYTF
DNA: TGTGCCAGCAGCGTACAGGGGCTCCACTATGGCTACACCTTC

V: TRBV29-1
size: NA
J: TRBJ2-5
D: TRBD2
CDR3: CSVAPGRGGQETQYF
DNA: TGCAGCGTTGCCCCCGGGCGGGGGGGTCAAGAGACCCAGTACTTC

V: TRBV4-2
size: NA
J: TRBJ2-5
D: TRBD2
CDR3: CASSQDGTSVAETQYF
DNA: TGTGCCAGCAGCCAAGATGGGACTAGCGTGGCAGAGACCCAGTACTTC

V: TRBV6-1
size: NA
J: TRBJ2-3
D: TRBD2
CDR3: CASSERAGGGADTQYF
DNA: TGTGCCAGCAGTGAACGGGCGGGAGGAGGGGCAGATACGCAGTATTTT

V: TRBV27
size: NA
J: TRBJ1-5
D: NA
CDR3: CASRPDSRVSNQPQHF
DNA: TGTGCCAGCAGGCCCGACAGTAGGGTTAGCAATCAGCCCCAGCATTTT

V: TRBV19
size: NA
J: TRBJ1-6
D: NA
CDR3: CASRETGYNSPLHF
DNA: TGTGCCAGTAGGGAGACGGGTTATAATTCACCCCTCCACTTT

V: TRBV5-6
size: NA
J: TRBJ1-1
D: NA
CDR3: CASSSVGWRGVDTEAFF
DNA: TGTGCCAGCAGCTCGGTGGGGTGGAGGGGGGTTGACACTGAAGCTTTCTTT

V: TRBV3-1/TRBV3-2
size: NA
J: TRBJ2-3
D: NA
CDR3: CASSQVRGSGTDTQYF
DNA: TGTGCCAGCAGCCAAGTACGGGGGAGTGGCACAGATACGCAGTATTTT

V: TRBV12-2
size: NA
J: TRBJ2-3
D: NA
CDR3: CASRLEGRGGDTQYF
DNA: TGTGCAAGTCGCTTAGAGGGTCGGGGAGGGGATACGCAGTATTTT

V: TRBV3-1/TRBV3-2
size: NA
J: TRBJ2-1
D: NA
CDR3: CASSRSGVVNEQFF
DNA: TGTGCCAGCAGCCGAAGCGGTGTTGTCAATGAGCAGTTCTTC

V: TRBV5-1
size: NA
J: TRBJ1-3
D: TRBD1
CDR3: CASSLGTGGSLSSGNTIYF
DNA: TGCGCCAGCAGCTTAGGGACAGGGGGCTCCCTCTCCTCTGGAAACACCATATATTTT

V: TRBV28
size: NA
J: TRBJ1-1
D: NA
CDR3: CASSLAGRNTEAFF
DNA: TGTGCCAGCAGTTTAGCTGGACGGAACACTGAAGCTTTCTTT

V: TRBV28
size: NA
J: TRBJ2-1
D: NA
CDR3: CASRKTRNNEQFF
DNA: TGTGCCAGCAGAAAGACCCGGAACAATGAGCAGTTCTTC

V: TRBV2
size: once
J: TRBJ1-5
D: NA
CDR3: CASSLNQPQHF
DNA: TGTGCCAGCAGTCTCAATCAGCCCCAGCATTTT

V: TRBV21-1
size: NA
J: TRBJ1-6
D: NA
CDR3: CASSAGTGEPSPLHF
DNA: TGTGCCAGCAGCGCCGGGACAGGGGAACCTTCACCCCTCCACTTT

V: TRBV5-1
size: NA
J: TRBJ2-1
D: NA
CDR3: CASSLLYGQNSYNEQFF
DNA: TGCGCCAGCAGCTTGCTCTATGGACAGAACTCCTACAATGAGCAGTTCTTC

V: TRBV4-3
size: NA
J: TRBJ1-2
D: TRBD1
CDR3: CASSQEGAGQAKGYTF
DNA: TGCGCCAGCAGCCAAGAGGGTGCGGGACAGGCGAAAGGCTACACCTTC

V: TRBV18
size: NA
J: TRBJ2-1
D: TRBD2
CDR3: CASSPSAGGVNEQFF
DNA: TGTGCCAGCTCACCCTCAGCGGGAGGCGTCAATGAGCAGTTCTTC

V: TRBV18
size: NA
J: TRBJ1-5
D: NA
CDR3: CASSPDIDQPQHF
DNA: TGTGCCAGCTCACCTGATATTGATCAGCCCCAGCATTTT

V: TRBV10-3
size: NA
J: TRBJ1-6
D: NA
CDR3: CAISKGLGGDSPLHF
DNA: TGTGCCATCAGTAAGGGACTAGGCGGAGATTCACCCCTCCACTTT

V: TRBV27
size: NA
J: TRBJ1-4
D: TRBD1
CDR3: CASSRQGVTNEKLFF
DNA: TGTGCCAGCAGCAGACAGGGGGTCACTAATGAAAAACTGTTTTTT

V: TRBV2
size: NA
J: TRBJ1-1
D: NA
CDR3: CASSEGRTEAFF
DNA: TGTGCCAGCAGTGAAGGGAGGACTGAAGCTTTCTTT

V: TRBV14
size: NA
J: TRBJ2-7
D: TRBD1
CDR3: CASSHAGGYEQYF
DNA: TGTGCCAGCAGCCACGCAGGGGGCTACGAGCAGTACTTC

V: TRBV4-3
size: NA
J: TRBJ1-1
D: NA
CDR3: CASSQLQLNTEAFF
DNA: TGCGCCAGCAGCCAACTACAGCTGAACACTGAAGCTTTCTTT

V: TRBV9
size: NA
J: TRBJ1-1
D: NA
CDR3: CASSVGPENTEAFF
DNA: TGTGCCAGCAGCGTAGGTCCAGAGAACACTGAAGCTTTCTTT

V: TRBV4-2
size: NA
J: TRBJ2-1
D: NA
CDR3: CASSHENNEQFF
DNA: TGTGCCAGCAGCCACGAAAACAATGAGCAGTTCTTC

V: TRBV19
size: few
J: TRBJ1-5
D: NA
CDR3: CASSITRNQPQHF
DNA: TGTGCCAGTAGTATTACCCGGAATCAGCCCCAGCATTTT

V: TRBV20-1
size: NA
J: TRBJ2-4
D: NA
CDR3: CSARDPVALNF
DNA: TGCAGTGCTAGAGACCCTGTGGCCCTGAATTTC

V: TRBV7-3
size: medium-sized
J: TRBJ2-7
D: NA
CDR3: CASSSGPAREQYF
DNA: TGTGCCAGCAGCTCCGGACCCGCCCGCGAGCAGTACTTC

V: TRBV18
size: once
J: TRBJ2-5
D: NA
CDR3: CASSPFATGNQETQYF
DNA: TGTGCCAGCTCACCCTTCGCCACAGGAAACCAAGAGACCCAGTACTTC

V: TRBV6-6
size: few
J: TRBJ1-1
D: NA
CDR3: CASSYLPTNTEAFF
DNA: TGTGCCAGCAGTTACCTTCCCACGAACACTGAAGCTTTCTTT

V: TRBV19
size: NA
J: TRBJ1-2
D: NA
CDR3: CASSIEVQIYGYTF
DNA: TGTGCCAGTAGTATTGAGGTGCAGATCTATGGCTACACCTTC

V: TRBV6-2/TRBV6-3
size: NA
J: TRBJ2-7
D: TRBD1
CDR3: CASSSDRVYEQYF
DNA: TGTGCCAGCAGTTCGGACAGGGTCTACGAGCAGTACTTC

V: TRBV19
size: NA
J: TRBJ1-5
D: TRBD1
CDR3: CASTGTGVLNQPQHF
DNA: TGTGCCAGTACCGGGACAGGGGTATTGAATCAGCCCCAGCATTTT

V: TRBV7-9
size: few
J: TRBJ1-1
D: NA
CDR3: CASAGEAMNTEAFF
DNA: TGTGCCAGCGCGGGGGAGGCTATGAACACTGAAGCTTTCTTT

V: TRBV7-9
size: NA
J: TRBJ2-1
D: TRBD1
CDR3: CASSSQGALSYNEQFF
DNA: TGTGCCAGCAGCTCACAGGGGGCCCTCTCCTACAATGAGCAGTTCTTC

V: TRBV18
size: NA
J: TRBJ1-1
D: NA
CDR3: CASSPKRTGNTEAFF
DNA: TGTGCCAGCTCCCCAAAGCGGACGGGGAACACTGAAGCTTTCTTT

V: TRBV5-1
size: NA
J: TRBJ1-2
D: NA
CDR3: CASSLGSGDGYTF
DNA: TGCGCCAGCAGCTTGGGCTCAGGGGATGGCTACACCTTC

V: TRBV6-2/TRBV6-3
size: NA
J: TRBJ1-3
D: NA
CDR3: CASSRATDSSGNTIYF
DNA: TGTGCCAGCAGCAGAGCTACAGACTCCTCTGGAAACACCATATATTTT

V: TRBV4-1
size: NA
J: TRBJ1-5
D: TRBD1
CDR3: CASSQGQGSWNQPQHF
DNA: TGCGCCAGCAGCCAAGGACAGGGATCATGGAATCAGCCCCAGCATTTT

V: TRBV6-2/TRBV6-3
size: NA
J: TRBJ2-1
D: NA
CDR3: CASSSFQNEQFF
DNA: TGTGCCAGCAGTTCGTTTCAGAATGAGCAGTTCTTC

V: TRBV7-9
size: NA
J: TRBJ1-2
D: TRBD1
CDR3: CASSPPGQSTYGYTF
DNA: TGTGCCAGCAGCCCTCCGGGACAGAGCACCTATGGCTACACCTTC

V: TRBV18
size: once
J: TRBJ1-2
D: NA
CDR3: CASSPGEDGYTF
DNA: TGTGCCAGCTCACCAGGGGAGGACGGCTACACCTTC

V: TRBV2
size: NA
J: TRBJ1-2
D: NA
CDR3: CASSEGRGFPNYGYTF
DNA: TGTGCCAGCAGTGAAGGGCGGGGGTTCCCTAACTATGGCTACACCTTC

V: TRBV5-4
size: NA
J: TRBJ1-4
D: NA
CDR3: CASSRDGGGTNEKLFF
DNA: TGTGCCAGCAGCAGGGACGGAGGGGGGACTAATGAAAAACTGTTTTTT